This T cell receptor beta chain was identified during a study of OX40 agonist ivuxolimab in advanced cancers. Study-level information: With ivuxolimab, an agonistic anti-OX40 (CD134) antibody, patients were treated. Study-level findings and limits: Patients with a partial response at 0.1-3.0 mg/kg had among the lowest clonal expansion. In a subset of nonresponders, normalized T-cell clonal expansion was also low. At 0.1 to 3.0 mg/kg, CD4+ and CD8+ blood T cells expanded clonally by week 6.

Produced via immunoSEQ multiplex PCR; TCRdb's table is partial and in-frame only. This sample has about 140,000 clones, with just over 90% found just once. CDR3 length: 13 amino acids. V lost 7 bases, J lost 1 base, and 11 bases lay in between. The germline V gene has CDR1 LNHDA and CDR2 SQIVND (reference sequence). A word on this clone: What it binds is not known.

The sample here was CD4+ or CD8+ T cells sorted from blood, taken in a trial of the OX40 agonist ivuxolimab. The chain employs TRBV19 and TRBJ2-7, with D possibly matching TRBD1 (6 bases). The TCR comes from an adult with an advanced solid tumor such as melanoma, head and neck, liver or kidney cancer. CDR3 loop: CASKQGSSYEQYF. The DNA of the CDR3 is TGTGCCAGTAAACAGGGAAGTTCCTACGAGCAGTACTTC.